This TCR beta chain comes out of a study of CD8+CD57+ T cells in acquired aplastic anemia. On the study more broadly: DNA from sorted CD4+ and CD8+ cells averaged around 3.5 ug.

Flow cytometry had shown expanded CD8+CD57+ cells in the patients chosen for sequencing. All participating patients were living with severe acquired aplastic anemia. There was no therapy given to any patient before the blood sampling took place. Worth noting for this clonotype: Its target is unknown.

CDR3 and TCR beta VDJ profiling relied on genomic DNA as the template. Each CDR3 protein is one row after TCRdb ran MiXCR on the reads. Found here are over 150,000 distinct CDR3 sequences, 71% of them singletons; the top ten hold 40% to 55%. Whole-study results and caveats: Between patients and controls, CD8+ Simpson's diversity did not vary significantly.

Specimen: sorted CD4+, CD8+, or CD8+CD57+ T cells (not recorded which) from PBMCs. This clonotype was obtained from a human donor with aplastic anemia.

CDR3 in amino acids: CASNRGQETQYF. The CDR3 bases are TGCGCCAGCAACAGGGGGCAGGAGACCCAGTACTTC. The chain has TRBV5-1 and TRBJ2-5; 9 bases are a match to TRBD1. CDR3 length: 12 residues. CDR1 is SGHRS and CDR2 is YFSETQ in the germline V gene. J gave up 5 bases and V 6 bases, and 2 bases lay outside the gene matches.